The 10 T cell receptor beta chains presented below share a single source sample, sequenced in a study of T cell responses to AZD1222 COVID-19 vaccine. Repertoires were generated with immunoSEQ multiplex PCR, while TCRdb's copy carries only in-frame clones and drops some. The data show fewer than 150,000 clones, about 90% seen once. Sequencing was performed on peripheral blood, taken on day 0 of AZD1222 vaccination. These receptors all stem from an adult in good health.

The V gene is TRBV19, the J gene TRBJ1-3; 9 bases are a match to TRBD1. The V segment lost 10 bases and the J segment 7 bases; nucleotides outside the gene matches: 8. The germline CDR1 and CDR2 sequences are LNHDA and SQIVND (reference sequence). This CDR3 is 13 amino acids long. The CDR3 DNA reads TGTGCCACCTCGGGACAGGGAGTCAACACCATATATTTT. This gives the protein CATSGQGVNTIYF.

The chain combines TRBV28 with TRBJ2-7; D remains ambiguous. The CDR3 consists of 14 residues. Looked up from germline, CDR1 is MDHEN and CDR2 is SYDVKM. V was cut by 2 bases and J by 5 bases, with 13 bases left in between. CDR3 DNA sequence: TGTGCCAGCAGTTTAATGCAGTCAAGGCACGAGCAGTACTTC. It encodes CASSLMQSRHEQYF.

The rearrangement uses TRBV9 and TRBJ1-2; D might be TRBD1 (6 bases). V lost 0 bases, J lost 1 base, and 10 bases lay in between. CDR1 and CDR2 from the germline V gene are SGDLS and YYNGEE. The CDR3 extends over 15 amino acids. The CDR3 protein is CASSVDQGNNYGYTF. CDR3 nucleotide sequence: TGTGCCAGCAGCGTAGATCAGGGGAATAACTATGGCTACACCTTC.

The chain uses TRBV27 and TRBJ1-2; perhaps TRBD1 as D (5 bases). Trimming cost V 1 base and J 4 bases, with 7 bases left between them. This CDR3 has 13 amino acids. Germline loops: CDR1 MNHEY, CDR2 SMNVEV (reference sequence). CDR3 DNA sequence: TGTGCCAGCAGTTTATTCCAGGGCTATGGCTACACCTTC. Protein sequence: CASSLFQGYGYTF.

The chain combines TRBV19 with TRBJ2-7; TRBD2 matches 14 bases. CDR1 is LNHDA and CDR2 is SQIVND in the germline V gene (reference sequence). CDR3 length equals 17 residues. The V gene end was trimmed by 3 bases and the J gene end by 8 bases; junction bases not matched to a gene: 12. The CDR3 is CASSIHTPGLAGDKQYF. The CDR3 DNA reads as TGTGCCAGTAGTATTCACACTCCGGGACTAGCGGGAGACAAGCAGTACTTC.

The chain couples TRBV19 to TRBJ1-2; D is uncertain. From germline, CDR1 is LNHDA and CDR2 SQIVND (reference sequence). Trimming removed 3 bases at V and 10 bases at J, with 12 bases between. This CDR3 spans 12 amino acids. The CDR3: CASSMIGLDYTF. The CDR3 region has the DNA TGTGCCAGTAGTATGATTGGTTTGGACTACACCTTC. Filled out from reference TRBV19 and TRBJ1-2, the complete variable domain reads DGGITQSPKYLFRKEGQNVTLSCEQNLNHDAMYWYRQDPGQGLRLIYYSQIVNDFQKGDIAEGYSVSREKKESFPLTVTSAQKNPTAFYLCASSMIGLDYTFGSGTRLTVV.

This clone appeared a single time. The same CDR3 can be traced to other DNA sequences in this sample. The chain combines TRBV6-5 with TRBJ1-6; TRBD1 matches at 8 bases. The CDR3 has 12 amino acids. Trimming removed 8 bases from V and 6 bases from J; junction bases left unmatched: 0. The germline V gene encodes CDR1 MNHEY and CDR2 SVGAGI. CDR3: CASGQGNSPLHF. CDR3 DNA: TGTGCCAGCGGACAGGGTAATTCACCCCTCCACTTT.

The chain employs TRBV5-1 and TRBJ1-3; D gene uncertain. V lost 0 bases to trimming and J lost 5 bases, with 6 bases between them. CDR1 is SGHRS and CDR2 is YFSETQ in the germline V gene. The CDR3 is 13 residues long. CDR3 sequence (DNA): TGCGCCAGCAGCTTGGACAGCCGAAACACCATATATTTT. This translates into CASSLDSRNTIYF.

The rearrangement links TRBV11-2 to TRBJ1-1, with TRBD1 as a possible D gene (5 bases). This CDR3 contains 13 residues. Trimming took 1 base from V and 4 from J, leaving 7 bases between them. Germline CDR1 is SGHAT and CDR2 is FQNNGV. CDR3: CASSLGRGTEAFF. CDR3 DNA: TGTGCCAGCAGCTTAGGTAGGGGCACTGAAGCTTTCTTT.

The rearrangement joins TRBV30 to TRBJ2-4, with D unclear. The germline V and J ends were trimmed by 1 base and 0 bases, with 7 bases remaining between them. This CDR3 has 14 amino acids. Germline V lookup: CDR1 GTSNPN, CDR2 SVGIG (reference sequence). The CDR3 DNA follows: TGTGCCTGGAGTGAGGCACTAGCCAAAAACATTCAGTACTTC. It translates to CAWSEALAKNIQYF.